Listed below are T cell receptor beta chains from one sample, sequenced in a study of early T cells in non-severe SARS-CoV-2 infection. TCRdb reprocessed the 5' RACE reads with MiXCR, giving one entry per CDR3 protein. The sample holds tens of thousands of distinct CDR3 sequences, 8.5% to 10% seen once. Source material: whole blood. These receptors all stem from an adult who was a healthcare worker with PCR-confirmed SARS-CoV-2 infection or an uninfected control (not recorded which). Both conserved end residues are part of each CDR3. D genes are given only for firm matches.

d_call | j_call | v_call | cdr3_aa
. | TRBJ2-2 | TRBV4-1 | CASRKGNTGELFF
TRBD1 | TRBJ1-1 | TRBV2 | CASRQGITRNTEAFF
TRBD1 | TRBJ2-7 | TRBV20-1 | CSASRDRGYEQYF
. | TRBJ2-7 | TRBV6-2/TRBV6-3 | CASSRGTFYEQYF
. | TRBJ2-6 | TRBV7-3 | CASSLPGGRAGANVLTF
TRBD2 | TRBJ2-5 | TRBV7-8 | CASSLGLAGEETQYF
TRBD2 | TRBJ2-1 | TRBV11-2 | CASSYPLSGGGNEQFF
TRBD1 | TRBJ1-2 | TRBV29-1 | CSVLRGQYGYTF
. | TRBJ1-6 | TRBV7-9 | CASSRDSSPLHF
TRBD2 | TRBJ2-3 | TRBV7-2 | CASSLASSGGQRDTQYF
. | TRBJ2-7 | TRBV3-1 | CASSQVTGIVDF
. | TRBJ2-1 | TRBV20-1 | CSAPFPPLPEQFF
. | TRBJ1-4 | TRBV6-6 | CASSSPGGRTTNEKLFF
. | TRBJ2-7 | TRBV28 | CATWEEGAPPYEQYF
. | TRBJ1-5 | TRBV12-2 | CASRLRGFSNQPQHF
. | TRBJ1-1 | TRBV5-1 | CASSLGPEAFF
. | TRBJ2-5 | TRBV27 | CASSWTPRVRETQYF
. | TRBJ2-3 | TRBV7-9 | CASSSGTSADTQYF
. | TRBJ2-7 | TRBV29-1 | CSVDSSVGRYPYEQYF
TRBD1 | TRBJ1-2 | TRBV20-1 | CSASRGPNYGYTF
. | TRBJ2-6 | TRBV6-5 | CASSFLRGTGANVLTF
TRBD1 | TRBJ2-1 | TRBV29-1 | CSVDRGGDEQFF
. | TRBJ2-5 | TRBV19 | CASSIGRDRQETQYF
. | TRBJ1-1 | TRBV7-9 | CASSLVEGKNTEAFF
. | TRBJ2-5 | TRBV12-3/TRBV12-4 | CASSLGSRGAETQYF
TRBD1 | TRBJ1-5 | TRBV12-3/TRBV12-4 | CASRTTGGASNNQPQHF
TRBD2 | TRBJ2-7 | TRBV7-2 | CASSSYLGLAPEQYF
. | TRBJ1-2 | TRBV14 | CASSQDHRERHGYTF
. | TRBJ1-2 | TRBV29-1 | CSVPEVTTKGGYTF
TRBD1 | TRBJ1-5 | TRBV7-9 | CASSSGQARNQPQHF
. | TRBJ2-5 | TRBV25-1 | CASSESPLETQYF
. | TRBJ2-7 | TRBV12-3/TRBV12-4 | CASSLILGQNYEQYF
. | TRBJ1-5 | TRBV20-1 | CSLGGSNQPQHF
TRBD1 | TRBJ1-6 | TRBV7-2 | CASSPGTVDSPLHF
TRBD1 | TRBJ1-4 | TRBV7-3 | CASRAQDRGFATNEKLFF
. | TRBJ2-4 | TRBV5-6 | CASSLGSLAKNIQYF
. | TRBJ1-1 | TRBV12-3/TRBV12-4 | CASSLISGQGVKAFF
. | TRBJ2-3 | TRBV4-3 | CASSHREADTQYF
TRBD2 | TRBJ2-3 | TRBV5-4 | CASSQTSAGDTQYF
. | TRBJ2-7 | TRBV5-1 | CASSQPSGANSHEQYF
. | TRBJ2-3 | TRBV19 | CASSITGPSTDTQYF
. | TRBJ2-3 | TRBV7-6 | CASSGRQKSTDTQYF
TRBD1 | TRBJ2-1 | TRBV5-5 | CASSLWGQGGNEQFF
TRBD1 | TRBJ1-2 | TRBV6-5 | CASRLRGLSGYTF
. | TRBJ2-2 | TRBV29-1 | CSVLGPGTGELFF
. | TRBJ2-1 | TRBV7-2 | CASSWGQYNEQFF
. | TRBJ2-7 | TRBV7-6 | CASSLTASSEQYF
. | TRBJ2-7 | TRBV7-9 | CASSRHAEQYF
TRBD1 | TRBJ1-2 | TRBV9 | CASSAEVRDRVSNYGYTF
. | TRBJ2-3 | TRBV20-1 | CSAGGTSSTDTQYF
. | TRBJ2-3 | TRBV2 | CASSGREDDTQYF
TRBD1 | TRBJ2-7 | TRBV4-1 | CASSQEPLTGGYSYEQYF
TRBD2 | TRBJ2-2 | TRBV7-2 | CASGGLAGKIGTGELFF
TRBD2 | TRBJ2-1 | TRBV5-1 | CASSWGTSGGNEQFF
. | TRBJ1-1 | TRBV7-3 | CASSLNTDPYTEAFF
. | TRBJ2-1 | TRBV7-9 | CASSFAVEQFF
. | TRBJ2-2 | TRBV7-2 | CASSLPPPGELFF
. | TRBJ2-1 | TRBV18 | CASSQEVPGQKAEQFF